This T cell receptor (beta chain) was found in a study of blood T cell repertoires in COVID-19 (dated by TCRdb to 2019 to 2021). General notes on the study: Samples from collaborators originated in the United States, Italy and Spain and spanned both the acute and convalescent phases of COVID-19. HLA class I and class II types, where available, came from metadata supplied by the sample provider rather than from assay-based typing. Sample metadata almost always included a de-identified subject ID, COVID-19 status, age in years and sex. Samples were obtained from the ongoing ImmuneRACE study (first 160 participants) and from 1,254 subjects provided by 6 global collaborators. A freely available public database, intended as a resource for researchers studying the immune response to SARS-CoV-2, is where the repertoires were released. The dataset comprised deeply sampled blood TCRbeta repertoires from subjects exposed to, actively infected with, or recovered from COVID-19. The material from the prospective study consisted of cDNA or gDNA derived from T cells, B-cell-depleted T cells, or PBMCs.

The immunoSEQ Assay, a bias-controlled multiplex PCR, was used to amplify TCRbeta CDR3 regions from genomic DNA. The original methods were these. The number of nucleated cells in each sample was estimated by amplification of reference gene primers within the assay. To quantify the absolute abundance of each unique TCRbeta CDR3 rearrangement, sequence reads were collapsed and filtered. For each sample, productive Simpson clonality was calculated by taking the square root of Simpson's diversity index across productive rearrangements. This is the immuneACCESS table as TCRdb keeps it, with only in-frame sequences that have V and J called. A part of the clones is gone; compared with another copy, unresolved V genes explain less than half, and the rest is unexplained. Clonal size and the V and J genes are those of that table, whereas D and trimming came from the DNA. The sample data list about 170,000 clones, and about 83% of these were observed just once. Less than 3.5% of the sample belongs to the ten largest clones.

Details on this clone: The antigen it binds to is not known. Base qualities are missing; no much larger clone stands one base away.

Reading the germline V gene gives CDR1 SGHTA and CDR2 FQGTGA. The CDR3 starts with the cysteine, ends with the phenylalanine, and has 14 residues. The read is trimmed to its CDR3 DNA, 42 bases read in frame from base 1. At the junction V is shortened by 5 bases and J by 4 bases, with 11 bases in between. Overall study results and their limits: The amount of clinical and demographic metadata varied by source and participant and was provided uncurated.

One collaborating source in Seattle enrolled patients during active infection and followed them longitudinally through the course of disease. Each collaborating institution followed its own protocols to collect whole blood in K2EDTA tubes. For TCRbeta analysis, collaborators shipped samples in one of three forms: frozen whole blood, isolated PBMCs, or DNA extracted from either of those sample types. The sequence was obtained from a woman older than 75 with COVID-19, enrolled during active disease. The sequence joins TRBV7-3 to TRBJ2-2, with a weak D call of TRBD2 (6 bases match). Material for sequencing was peripheral blood. The DNA sequence is TGTGCCAGCAGCCCAACCGGGGGCACCGGGGAGCTGTTTTTT. Its amino acids are CASSPTGGTGELFF.